The source of this T cell receptor beta chain is a study of T cell responses to AZD1222 COVID-19 vaccine. Broader study findings: The study sampled repertoires only after the peak T cell response. Just 5 or 6 AZD1222 recipients tested seropositive at baseline.

CDR1 KGHSH and CDR2 LQKENI come from the germline V gene. V lost 5 bases to trimming and J lost 2 bases, with 13 bases between them. This CDR3 is 16 amino acids long. The table came from immunoSEQ multiplex PCR; TCRdb's copy has only in-frame clones and leaves some out. This table holds just under 55,000 clones, more than 80% found once. With regard to this clone: Its target is unknown.

The rearrangement links TRBV18 to TRBJ1-6, with a weak D call TRBD1 (5 bases). The TCR originated in an adult in good health. Sequenced here: peripheral blood, sampled on day 0 of AZD1222 vaccination. As DNA, the CDR3 is TGTGCCAGCTCATTACGGCAGGGTCCCTATAATTCACCCCTCCACTTT. This codes for CASSLRQGPYNSPLHF.